The entry that follows covers one T cell receptor beta chain sequence. The sample is drawn from a study of CD8+ T cells in alopecia areata. Extracted from the samples, RNA was reverse transcribed into cDNA to serve as the sequencing template. Here immunoSEQ multiplex PCR was the method, and the copy in TCRdb shows in-frame clones only, minus some. The table shows under 200,000 clones, with around three fifths occurring only once. Treatment meaning: oral pan-JAK inhibitor, 5-10 mg twice daily. V lost 6 bases, J lost 7 bases, and 16 bases lay in between. The CDR3 consists of 14 residues. Germline CDR1 reads SGHDT; CDR2 reads YYEEEE.

This clonotype originated in a human donor with alopecia areata. The chain recombines TRBV5-6 with TRBJ2-2; tentatively, D is TRBD2 (7 bases). Sequencing used CD4+ T cells sorted from blood, obtained at week 4, from a patient treated with tofacitinib. CDR3 DNA sequence: TGTGCCAGCACCTACGGGGGGCGCGGCGGGGAGCTGTTTTTT. Translated, it gives CASTYGGRGGELFF.